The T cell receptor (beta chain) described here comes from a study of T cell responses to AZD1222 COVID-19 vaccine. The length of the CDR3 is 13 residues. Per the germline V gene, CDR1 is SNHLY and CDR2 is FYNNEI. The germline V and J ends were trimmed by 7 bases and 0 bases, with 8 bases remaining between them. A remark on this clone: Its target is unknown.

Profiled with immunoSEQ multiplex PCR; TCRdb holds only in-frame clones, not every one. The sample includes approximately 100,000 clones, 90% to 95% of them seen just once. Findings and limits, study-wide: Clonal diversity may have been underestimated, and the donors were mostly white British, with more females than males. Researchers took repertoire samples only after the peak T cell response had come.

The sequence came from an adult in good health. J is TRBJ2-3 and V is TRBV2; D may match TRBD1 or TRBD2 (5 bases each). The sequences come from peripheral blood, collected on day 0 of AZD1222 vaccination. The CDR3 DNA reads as TGTGCCAGCACTGAGGGGAGCACAGATACGCAGTATTTT. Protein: CASTEGSTDTQYF.